This T cell receptor (beta chain) was sequenced in a study of sequential checkpoint blockade in melanoma. About the study: DNA from 91 pretreatment tumor samples underwent TCRβ immunosequencing.

Profiled with immunoSEQ multiplex PCR; TCRdb holds only in-frame clones, not every one. Here the sample spans around 10,000 clones, 24% being singletons. General study findings and limits: Rising tumor T-cell fraction and clonality meant about 30 times likelier benefit.

Comments on this clone: Its specificity is not known.

Treatment reported: randomized to nivolumab then ipilimumab (arm A) or the reverse (arm B). In germline, CDR1 is SGHDN, CDR2 FVKESK. This CDR3 spans 18 amino acids. Trimming pared 1 base from V and 2 bases from J, leaving 17 bases between. This clonotype originated in a human donor with melanoma. Here the sequenced sample was tumor tissue (inferred from file names), taken from a patient given nivolumab and ipilimumab in sequence. The chain uses TRBV14 and TRBJ2-2; either TRBD1 or TRBD2 may fit D (5 bases each). The CDR3 loop reads CASSQVAYPGPNTGELFF. CDR3 bases: TGTGCCAGCAGCCAAGTTGCGTATCCGGGACCCAACACCGGGGAGCTGTTTTTT.